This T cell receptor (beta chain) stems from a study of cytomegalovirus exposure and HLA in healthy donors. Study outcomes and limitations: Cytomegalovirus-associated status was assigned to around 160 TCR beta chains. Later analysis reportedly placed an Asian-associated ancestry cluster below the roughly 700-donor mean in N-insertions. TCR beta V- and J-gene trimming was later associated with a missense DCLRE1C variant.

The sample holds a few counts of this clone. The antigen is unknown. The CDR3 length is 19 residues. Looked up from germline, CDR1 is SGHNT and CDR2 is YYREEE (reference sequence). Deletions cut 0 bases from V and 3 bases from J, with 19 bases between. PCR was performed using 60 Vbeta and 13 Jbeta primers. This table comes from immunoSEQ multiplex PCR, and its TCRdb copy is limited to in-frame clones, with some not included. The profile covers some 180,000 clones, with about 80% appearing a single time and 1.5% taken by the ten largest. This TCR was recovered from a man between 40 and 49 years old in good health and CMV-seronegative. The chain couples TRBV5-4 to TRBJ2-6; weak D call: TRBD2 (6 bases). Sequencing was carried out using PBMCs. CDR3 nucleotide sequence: TGTGCCAGCAGCTTGGGTGGAGGGCTGGGAGTAATTGGGGCCAACGTCCTGACTTTC. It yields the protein CASSLGGGLGVIGANVLTF.